This T cell receptor (beta chain) comes out of a study of T cell repertoires in cytomegalovirus infection. This clonotype has a handful of counts. Its matching antigen is unknown. Study conclusions and caveats: Ex vivo responses were dominated by HLA-C-restricted CMV-specific TCR beta clonotypes.

One entry per CDR3 protein results from TCRdb running MiXCR on the reads. The sample carries about 260,000 distinct CDR3 sequences, roughly 13% recorded once. Germline loops: CDR1 SEHNR, CDR2 FQNEAQ (reference sequence). This CDR3 contains 16 residues. The germline V and J ends were trimmed by 2 bases and 4 bases, with 14 bases remaining between them. The sequenced sample consisted of PBMCs. The receptor's source is a human donor in good health (CMV status not recorded). Some clones in this sample may be carry-over from other donors' samples. This chain joins TRBV7-9 and TRBJ1-4, with unresolved D. The CDR3 is CASSLPTETRNEKLFF. In DNA, the CDR3 is TGTGCCAGCAGCTTACCAACAGAAACCCGTAATGAAAAACTGTTTTTT.